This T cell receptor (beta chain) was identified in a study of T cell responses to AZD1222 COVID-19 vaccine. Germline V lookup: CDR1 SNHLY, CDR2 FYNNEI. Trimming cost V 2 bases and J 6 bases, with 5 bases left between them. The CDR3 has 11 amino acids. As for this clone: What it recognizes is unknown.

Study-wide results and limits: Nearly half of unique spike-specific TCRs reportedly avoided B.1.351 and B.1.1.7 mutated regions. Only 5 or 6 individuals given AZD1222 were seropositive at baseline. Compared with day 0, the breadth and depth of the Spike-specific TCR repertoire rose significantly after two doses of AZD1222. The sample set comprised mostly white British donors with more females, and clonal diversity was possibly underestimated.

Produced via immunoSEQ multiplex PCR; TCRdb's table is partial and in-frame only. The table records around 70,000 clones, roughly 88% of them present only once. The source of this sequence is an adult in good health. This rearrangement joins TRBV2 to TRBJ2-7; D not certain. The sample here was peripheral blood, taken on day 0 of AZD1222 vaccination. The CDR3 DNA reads TGTGCCAGCAGTGAACAGTCCGAGCAGTACTTC. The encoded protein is CASSEQSEQYF.